A selection of T cell receptor beta chains follows, all from one sample in a study of CD8+ T cells in alopecia areata. Using immunoSEQ multiplex PCR, the repertoire was profiled, and TCRdb retains in-frame clones only, with some absent. The table has 150,000 to 250,000 clones, roughly 60% seen once. Sequences were derived from CD4+ T cells sorted from blood, sampled at week 24, from a patient treated with tofacitinib. The receptors stem from a human donor with alopecia areata. The CDR3 runs from the conserved cysteine through the conserved F or W. D genes are given only for firm matches. Size tells how often a clone was seen (once, few, many) or the class of an expanded clone, and some rows leave it out.

j_gene | abundance | d_gene | v_gene | CDR3nt | CDR3aa
TRBJ1-1 | . | . | TRBV7-3 | TGTGCCAGCAGCCCAACTCGGGGCACTGAAGCTTTCTTT | CASSPTRGTEAFF
TRBJ2-2 | few | . | TRBV4-3 | TGCGCCAGCAGCCAAGATCCGAACACCGGGGAGCTGTTTTTT | CASSQDPNTGELFF
TRBJ2-3 | . | . | TRBV2 | TGTGCCAGCGGGGCGGGACTGAGCACAGATACGCAGTATTTT | CASGAGLSTDTQYF
TRBJ1-1 | few | TRBD1 | TRBV4-1 | TGCGCCAGCAGCCAAGGACAGGGGAACACTGAAGCTTTCTTT | CASSQGQGNTEAFF
TRBJ1-5 | . | . | TRBV23-1 | TGCGCCAGCAGTTCAATCGGGTCGGGGGGCGGCAATCAGCCCCAGCATTTT | CASSSIGSGGGNQPQHF
TRBJ2-3 | . | . | TRBV7-6 | TGTGCCAGCAGCTTAAAGTCGGCCACAGATACGCAGTATTTT | CASSLKSATDTQYF
TRBJ2-5 | few | . | TRBV5-1 | TGCGCCAGCAGCTTGGGAAAAACAGGGCGTGGAGAGACCCAGTACTTC | CASSLGKTGRGETQYF
TRBJ1-1 | . | TRBD1 | TRBV5-1 | TGCGCCAGCAGCAGGGATACGATTGCAGGGGGCACTGAAGCTTTCTTT | CASSRDTIAGGTEAFF
TRBJ2-2 | . | TRBD1 | TRBV6-5 | TGTGCCAGAAATAGGGGACAGTACACCGGGGAGCTGTTTTTT | CARNRGQYTGELFF
TRBJ1-1 | . | . | TRBV6-5 | TGTGCCAGCAGTTACTCGGGGGGCACTGAAGCTTTCTTT | CASSYSGGTEAFF
TRBJ1-1 | few | . | TRBV5-4 | TGTGCCAGCAGCGTAAGCCCGACGTCTGAAGCTTTCTTT | CASSVSPTSEAFF
TRBJ2-7 | . | . | TRBV7-9 | TGTGCCAGCAGCTTAAGGCCCTACGAGCAGTACTTC | CASSLRPYEQYF
TRBJ2-7 | . | TRBD2 | TRBV4-2 | TGTGCCAGCAGCCCATCTACTAGCGAGCCCTACGAGCAGTACTTC | CASSPSTSEPYEQYF
TRBJ1-1 | few | TRBD1 | TRBV10-3 | TGTGCCATAACCGGGACAGGGGGGGAAGCTTTCTTT | CAITGTGGEAFF
TRBJ2-7 | . | . | TRBV5-6 | TGTGCCAGCAGCTTGATTTCCGGCAGGAGCTCCTACGAGCAGTACTTC | CASSLISGRSSYEQYF
TRBJ2-5 | few | . | TRBV5-4 | TGTGCTCTGGGACCCCGAGGGGAGACCCAGTACTTC | CALGPRGETQYF
TRBJ2-3 | . | . | TRBV9 | TGTGCCAGCAGCGTAGCCCCGGTAGGGGGGACTAGCACAGATACGCAGTATTTT | CASSVAPVGGTSTDTQYF
TRBJ2-7 | . | . | TRBV9 | TGTGCCAGCAGCGTAGGGGCAGGGAGCCACGAGCAGTACTTC | CASSVGAGSHEQYF
TRBJ2-1 | . | . | TRBV5-6 | TGTGCCAGCAGCTCAGAGCGGGTCTACGACAATGAGCAGTTCTTC | CASSSERVYDNEQFF
TRBJ1-5 | few | . | TRBV30 | TGTGCCTGGACAGGAAATAGCAATCAGCCCCAGCATTTT | CAWTGNSNQPQHF
TRBJ1-1 | few | . | TRBV14 | TGTGCCAGCAGCCCCCGGGTGAACACTGAAGCTTTCTTT | CASSPRVNTEAFF
TRBJ2-3 | . | . | TRBV9 | TGTGCCAGCAGCGTAGCTGTTGCAGATACGCAGTATTTT | CASSVAVADTQYF
TRBJ2-2 | . | . | TRBV30 | TGTGCCTGCGACCCTTCCGGGGAGCTGTTTTTT | CACDPSGELFF
TRBJ1-5 | . | TRBD1 | TRBV2 | TGTGCCAGCAGGACAGGGCTTTTAGGCAATCAGCCCCAGCATTTT | CASRTGLLGNQPQHF
TRBJ1-1 | . | . | TRBV7-2 | TGTGCCAGCAGCTTAGGGGATCAGGGACGGACTGAAGCTTTCTTT | CASSLGDQGRTEAFF
TRBJ2-7 | . | TRBD2 | TRBV5-4 | TGCGCCAGCAGCCAAGGACTAGCGCGCGAGCAGTACTTC | CASSQGLAREQYF